These 4 T cell receptor beta chains came from one sample sequenced in a study of OX40 agonist ivuxolimab in advanced cancers. The data were produced by immunoSEQ multiplex PCR, yet TCRdb's version contains in-frame clones alone and is incomplete. The table has under 20,000 clones, around 86% seen once. Material: CD4+ or CD8+ T cells sorted from blood, obtained in a trial of the OX40 agonist ivuxolimab. These receptors originate from an adult with an advanced solid tumor such as melanoma, head and neck, liver or kidney cancer.

The chain employs TRBV7-9 and TRBJ2-4, with TRBD1 as a possible D gene (6 bases). The CDR3 sequence is 13 residues long. The V and J ends lost 11 bases and 3 bases respectively, with 14 bases between them. Germline V gene sequence: CDR1 SEHNR, CDR2 FQNEAQ (reference sequence). As DNA, the CDR3 is TGTGCCTGCTCGGAGGACAGCAAAAACATTCAGTACTTC. Translation gives CACSEDSKNIQYF.

The V call is TRBV10-1, the J call TRBJ1-2; possibly TRBD1 for D (6 bases). The CDR3 runs 16 residues. V gave up 5 bases and J gave up 4 bases, with 20 bases separating them. Germline CDR1 WNHNN, CDR2 SYGVQD (reference sequence). The CDR3 is CASSPRVGQPSYGYTF. The CDR3 nucleotides read TGCGCCAGCAGTCCCCGAGTAGGACAGCCTTCCTATGGCTACACCTTC.

J is TRBJ2-3 and V is TRBV6-5; 8 bases are shared with TRBD2. The length of the CDR3 is 16 residues. V shed 0 bases, J shed 0 bases, and the junction held 2 bases outside the gene matches. CDR1 and CDR2 from the germline V gene are MNHEY and SVGAGI. CDR3 loop: CASSYSLAGSTDTQYF. CDR3 bases: TGTGCCAGCAGTTACTCTTTAGCGGGGAGCACAGATACGCAGTATTTT.

The genes are TRBV5-1 and TRBJ2-7; perhaps TRBD1 as D (6 bases). The germline CDR1 and CDR2 sequences are SGHRS and YFSETQ. This CDR3 contains 15 residues. Trimming pared 1 base from V and 4 bases from J, leaving 15 bases between. Written as DNA, the CDR3 is TGCGCCAGCAGCTTGTTAGCAGGGGCGGGTTACGAGCAGTACTTC. Its protein is CASSLLAGAGYEQYF.